This T cell receptor beta chain stems from a study of blood T cell repertoires in COVID-19. Sequencing was performed with immunoSEQ multiplex PCR; in TCRdb, only in-frame clones are kept and a portion is missing. The table lists 250,000 to 350,000 clones, approximately 86% of them singletons. Sequencing used peripheral blood. The receptor comes from a man aged 18 to 30 with active or convalescent COVID-19.

The chain's CDR3 is CSVHVRSEQYF. CDR3 in DNA: TGCAGCGTTCACGTCCGGAGTGAGCAGTACTTC. The chain recombines TRBV29-1 with TRBJ2-7; D uncertain. The germline V gene encodes CDR1 SQVTM and CDR2 ANQGSEA. V was shortened by 5 bases and J by 7 bases, with 12 bases between the two germline ends. The CDR3 has 11 amino acids.